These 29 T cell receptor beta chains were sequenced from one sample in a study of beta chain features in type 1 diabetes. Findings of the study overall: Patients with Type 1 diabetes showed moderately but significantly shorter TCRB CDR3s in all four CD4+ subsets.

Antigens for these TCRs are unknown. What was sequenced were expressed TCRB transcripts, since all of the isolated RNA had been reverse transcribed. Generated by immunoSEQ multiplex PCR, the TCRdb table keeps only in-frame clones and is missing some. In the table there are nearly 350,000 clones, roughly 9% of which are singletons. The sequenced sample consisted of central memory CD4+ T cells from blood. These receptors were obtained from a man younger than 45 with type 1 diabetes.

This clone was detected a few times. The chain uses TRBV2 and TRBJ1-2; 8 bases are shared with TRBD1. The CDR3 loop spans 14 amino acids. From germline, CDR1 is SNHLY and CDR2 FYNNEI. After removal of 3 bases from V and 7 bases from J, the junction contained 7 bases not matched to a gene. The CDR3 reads CASSDLTGVFGYTF. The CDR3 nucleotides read TGTGCCAGCAGTGATCTGACAGGGGTGTTTGGCTACACCTTC.

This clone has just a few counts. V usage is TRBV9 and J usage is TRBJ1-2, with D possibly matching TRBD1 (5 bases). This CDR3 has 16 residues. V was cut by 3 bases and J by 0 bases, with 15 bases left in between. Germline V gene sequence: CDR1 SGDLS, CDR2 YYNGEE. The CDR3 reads CASSAGTPEANYGYTF. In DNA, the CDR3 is TGTGCCAGCAGCGCTGGGACTCCCGAAGCTAACTATGGCTACACCTTC.

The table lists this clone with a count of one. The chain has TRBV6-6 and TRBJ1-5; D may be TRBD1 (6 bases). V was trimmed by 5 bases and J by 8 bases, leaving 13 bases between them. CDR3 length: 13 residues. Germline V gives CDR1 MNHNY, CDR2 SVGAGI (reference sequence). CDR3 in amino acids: CASSPDSEEPQHF. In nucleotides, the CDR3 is TGTGCCAGCAGTCCGGACAGTGAAGAGCCCCAGCATTTT.

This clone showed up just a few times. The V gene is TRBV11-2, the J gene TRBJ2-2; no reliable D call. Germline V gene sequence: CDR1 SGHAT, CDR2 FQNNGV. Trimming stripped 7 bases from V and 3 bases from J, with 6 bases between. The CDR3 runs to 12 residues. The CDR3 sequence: CASIPDTGELFF. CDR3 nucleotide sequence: TGTGCCAGCATCCCAGACACCGGGGAGCTGTTTTTT.

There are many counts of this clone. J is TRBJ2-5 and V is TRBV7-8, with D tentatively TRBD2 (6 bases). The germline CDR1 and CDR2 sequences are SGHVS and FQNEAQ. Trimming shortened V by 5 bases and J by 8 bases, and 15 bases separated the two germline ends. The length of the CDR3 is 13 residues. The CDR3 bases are TGTGCCAGCAGCCAAACTCCAGGGACTACCCAGTACTTC. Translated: CASSQTPGTTQYF.

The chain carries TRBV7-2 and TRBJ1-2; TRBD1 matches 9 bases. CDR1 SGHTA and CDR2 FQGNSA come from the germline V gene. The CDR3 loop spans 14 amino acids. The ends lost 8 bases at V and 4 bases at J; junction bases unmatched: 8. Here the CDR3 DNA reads TGTGCCAGCTGCCCGGGGACAGGGCCCTATGGCTACACCTTC. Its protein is CASCPGTGPYGYTF.

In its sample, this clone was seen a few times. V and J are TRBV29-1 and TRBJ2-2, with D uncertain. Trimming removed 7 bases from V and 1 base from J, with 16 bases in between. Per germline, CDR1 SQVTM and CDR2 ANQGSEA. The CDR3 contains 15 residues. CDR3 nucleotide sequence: TGCAGCGCCGGAAGGTCTAGAGTGAACACCGGGGAGCTGTTTTTT. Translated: CSAGRSRVNTGELFF.

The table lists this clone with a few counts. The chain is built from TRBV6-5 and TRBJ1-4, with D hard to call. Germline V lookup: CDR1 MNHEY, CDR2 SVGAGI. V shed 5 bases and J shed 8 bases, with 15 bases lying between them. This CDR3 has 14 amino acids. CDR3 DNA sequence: TGTGCCAGCAGTCCGCCGGTTCACAAGGAAAAACTGTTTTTT. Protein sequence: CASSPPVHKEKLFF.

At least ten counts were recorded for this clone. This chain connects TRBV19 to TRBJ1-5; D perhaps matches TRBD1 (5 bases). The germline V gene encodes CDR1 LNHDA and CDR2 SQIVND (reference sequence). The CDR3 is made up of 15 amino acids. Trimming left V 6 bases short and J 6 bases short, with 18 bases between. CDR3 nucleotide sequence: TGTGCCAGTAGATCCCTGGGGGTTCAGAGTCAGCCCCAGCATTTT. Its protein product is CASRSLGVQSQPQHF.

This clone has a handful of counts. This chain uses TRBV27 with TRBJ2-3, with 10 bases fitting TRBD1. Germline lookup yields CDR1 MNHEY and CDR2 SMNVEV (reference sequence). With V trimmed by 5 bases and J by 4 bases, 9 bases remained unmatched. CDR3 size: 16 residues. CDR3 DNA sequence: TGTGCCAGCAGTGCTCTGGGGACAGGGGCAGCAGATACGCAGTATTTT. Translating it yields CASSALGTGAADTQYF.

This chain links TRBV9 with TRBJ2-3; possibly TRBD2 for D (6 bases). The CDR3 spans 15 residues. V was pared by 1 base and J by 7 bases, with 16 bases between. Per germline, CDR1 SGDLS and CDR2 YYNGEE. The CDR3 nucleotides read TGTGCCAGCAGCGTAAACGGGGGAGTCACGAATACGCAGTATTTT. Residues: CASSVNGGVTNTQYF.

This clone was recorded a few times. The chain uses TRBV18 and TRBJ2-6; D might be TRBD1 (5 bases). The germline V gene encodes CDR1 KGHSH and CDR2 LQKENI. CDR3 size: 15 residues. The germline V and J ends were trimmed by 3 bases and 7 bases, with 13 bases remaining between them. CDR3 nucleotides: TGTGCCAGCTCACCGTCAGGGTTTGGAGCCAACGTCCTGACTTTC. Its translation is CASSPSGFGANVLTF.

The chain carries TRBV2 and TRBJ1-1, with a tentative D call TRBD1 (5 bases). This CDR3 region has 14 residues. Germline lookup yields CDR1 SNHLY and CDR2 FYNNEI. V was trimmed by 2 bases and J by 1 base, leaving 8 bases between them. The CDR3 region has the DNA TGTGCCAGCAGTGAACAGGGATCGAACACTGAAGCTTTCTTT. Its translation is CASSEQGSNTEAFF.

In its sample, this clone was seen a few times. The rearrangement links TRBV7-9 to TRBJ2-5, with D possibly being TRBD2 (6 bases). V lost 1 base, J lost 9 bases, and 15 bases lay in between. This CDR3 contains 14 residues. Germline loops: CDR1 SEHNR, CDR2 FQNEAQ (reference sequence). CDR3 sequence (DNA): TGTGCCAGCAGCTTAGGTCACTCCTCGGGGGCCCAGTACTTC. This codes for CASSLGHSSGAQYF.

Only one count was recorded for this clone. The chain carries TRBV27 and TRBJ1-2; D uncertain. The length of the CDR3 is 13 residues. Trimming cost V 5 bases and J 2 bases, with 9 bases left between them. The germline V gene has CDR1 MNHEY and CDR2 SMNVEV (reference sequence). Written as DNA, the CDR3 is TGTGCCAGCAGTGCAACGGGGAACTATGGCTACACCTTC. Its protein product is CASSATGNYGYTF.

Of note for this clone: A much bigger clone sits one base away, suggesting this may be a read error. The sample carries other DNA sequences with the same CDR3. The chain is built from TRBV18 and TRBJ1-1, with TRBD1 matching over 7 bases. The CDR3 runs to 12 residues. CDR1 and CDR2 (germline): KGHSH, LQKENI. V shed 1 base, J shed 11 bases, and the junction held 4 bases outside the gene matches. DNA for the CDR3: TGTGCCAGCTCACCACTGCAGGGGGGGGCTTTCTTT. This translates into CASSPLQGGAFF.

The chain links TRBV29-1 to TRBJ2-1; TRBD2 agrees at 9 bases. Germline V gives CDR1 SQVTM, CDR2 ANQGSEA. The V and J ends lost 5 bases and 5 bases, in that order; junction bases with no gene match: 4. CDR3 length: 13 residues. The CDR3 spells CSVSTSGNNEQFF. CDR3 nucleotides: TGCAGCGTTTCGACTAGCGGAAACAATGAGCAGTTCTTC.

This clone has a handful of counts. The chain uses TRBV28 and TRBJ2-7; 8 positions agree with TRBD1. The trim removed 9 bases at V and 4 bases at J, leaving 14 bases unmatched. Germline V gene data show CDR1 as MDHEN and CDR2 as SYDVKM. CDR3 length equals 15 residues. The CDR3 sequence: CASTSPGTGVYEQYF. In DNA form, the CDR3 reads TGTGCCAGTACCTCACCCGGGACAGGTGTGTACGAGCAGTACTTC.

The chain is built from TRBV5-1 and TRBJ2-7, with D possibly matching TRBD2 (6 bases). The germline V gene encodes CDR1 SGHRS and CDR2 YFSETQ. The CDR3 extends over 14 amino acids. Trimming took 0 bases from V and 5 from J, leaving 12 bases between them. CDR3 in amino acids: CASSLAGTPDEQYF. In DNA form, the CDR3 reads TGCGCCAGCAGCTTGGCAGGGACTCCCGACGAGCAGTACTTC.

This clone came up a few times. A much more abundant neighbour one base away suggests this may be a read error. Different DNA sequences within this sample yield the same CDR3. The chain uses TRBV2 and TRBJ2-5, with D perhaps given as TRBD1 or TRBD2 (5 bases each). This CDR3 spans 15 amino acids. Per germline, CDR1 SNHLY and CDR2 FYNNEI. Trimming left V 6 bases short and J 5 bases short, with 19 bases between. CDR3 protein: CASSYGPGPLETQYF. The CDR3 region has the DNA TGTGCCAGCAGCTACGGGCCGGGACCCCTTGAGACCCAGTACTTC.

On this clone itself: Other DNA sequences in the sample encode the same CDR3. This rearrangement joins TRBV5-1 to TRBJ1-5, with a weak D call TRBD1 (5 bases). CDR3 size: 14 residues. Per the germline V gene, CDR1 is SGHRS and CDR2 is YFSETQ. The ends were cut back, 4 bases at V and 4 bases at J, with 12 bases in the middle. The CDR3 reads CASSPGVANQPQHF. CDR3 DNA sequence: TGCGCCAGCAGCCCGGGGGTGGCGAATCAGCCCCAGCATTTT.

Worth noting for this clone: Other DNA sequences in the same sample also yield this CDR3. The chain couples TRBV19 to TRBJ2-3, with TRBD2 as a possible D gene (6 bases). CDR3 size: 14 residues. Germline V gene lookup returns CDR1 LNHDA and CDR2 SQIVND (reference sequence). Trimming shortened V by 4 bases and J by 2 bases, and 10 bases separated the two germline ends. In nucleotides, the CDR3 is TGTGCCAGTAGTAGGGGGGAAAACACAGATACGCAGTATTTT. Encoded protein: CASSRGENTDTQYF.

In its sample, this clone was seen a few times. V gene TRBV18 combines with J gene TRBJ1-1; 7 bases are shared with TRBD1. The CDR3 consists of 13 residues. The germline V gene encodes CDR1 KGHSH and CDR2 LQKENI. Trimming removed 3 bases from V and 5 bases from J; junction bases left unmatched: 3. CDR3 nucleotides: TGTGCCAGCTCACCGGGACAGAGGACTGAAGCTTTCTTT. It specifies CASSPGQRTEAFF.

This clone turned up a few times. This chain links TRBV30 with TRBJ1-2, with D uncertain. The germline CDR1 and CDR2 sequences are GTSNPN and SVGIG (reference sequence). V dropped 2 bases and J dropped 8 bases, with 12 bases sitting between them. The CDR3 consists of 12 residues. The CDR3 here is CAWSQGQNGYTF. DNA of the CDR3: TGTGCCTGGAGTCAAGGGCAGAACGGCTACACCTTC. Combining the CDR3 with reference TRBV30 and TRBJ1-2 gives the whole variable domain SQTIHQWPATLVQPVGSPLSLECTVEGTSNPNLYWYRQAAGRGLQLLFYSVGIGQISSEVPQNLSASRPQDRQFILSSKKLLLSDSGFYLCAWSQGQNGYTFGSGTRLTVV.

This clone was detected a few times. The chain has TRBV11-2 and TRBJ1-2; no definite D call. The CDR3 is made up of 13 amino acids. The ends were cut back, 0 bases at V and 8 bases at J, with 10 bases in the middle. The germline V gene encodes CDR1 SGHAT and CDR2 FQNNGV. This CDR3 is CASSLEAGGGYTF. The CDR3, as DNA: TGTGCCAGCAGCTTAGAAGCGGGAGGCGGCTACACCTTC.

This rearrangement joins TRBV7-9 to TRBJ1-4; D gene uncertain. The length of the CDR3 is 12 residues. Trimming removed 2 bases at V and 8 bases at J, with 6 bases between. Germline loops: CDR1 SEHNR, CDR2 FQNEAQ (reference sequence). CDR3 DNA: TGTGCCAGCAGCTTAAGTGGGGAAAAACTGTTTTTT. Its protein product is CASSLSGEKLFF.

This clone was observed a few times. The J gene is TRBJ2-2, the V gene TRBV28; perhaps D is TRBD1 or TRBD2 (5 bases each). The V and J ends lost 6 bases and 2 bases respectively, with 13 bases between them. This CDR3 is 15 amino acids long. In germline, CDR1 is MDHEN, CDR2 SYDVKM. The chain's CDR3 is CASSLKRGNTGELFF. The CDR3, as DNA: TGTGCCAGCAGCTTGAAACGGGGCAACACCGGGGAGCTGTTTTTT.

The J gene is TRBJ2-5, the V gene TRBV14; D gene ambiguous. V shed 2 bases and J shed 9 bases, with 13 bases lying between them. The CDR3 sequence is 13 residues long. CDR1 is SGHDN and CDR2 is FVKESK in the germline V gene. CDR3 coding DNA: TGTGCCAGCAGCCAATGGTCGGTTTGGGCCCAGTACTTC. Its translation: CASSQWSVWAQYF.

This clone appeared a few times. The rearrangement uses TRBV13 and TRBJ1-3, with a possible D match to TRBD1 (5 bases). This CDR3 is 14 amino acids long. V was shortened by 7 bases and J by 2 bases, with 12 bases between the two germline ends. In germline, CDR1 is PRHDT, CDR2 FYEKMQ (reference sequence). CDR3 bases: TGTGCCAGCACCCTTGGGACGGCTGGAAACACCATATATTTT. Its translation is CASTLGTAGNTIYF.